These 24 T cell receptor beta chains share one sample of origin, sequenced in a study of CD8+ T cells in alopecia areata. Sample treatment: oral pan-JAK inhibitor, 5-10 mg twice daily. RNA was isolated and reverse transcribed to cDNA, the sequencing template. Method: immunoSEQ multiplex PCR; TCRdb's copy keeps in-frame clones and lacks some. The sample yields 150,000 to 250,000 clones, about three fifths seen once. Specimen: CD4+ T cells sorted from blood, collected at week 4, from a patient treated with tofacitinib. Receptors originate from a human donor with alopecia areata.

The gene calls are TRBV5-4 and TRBJ1-6; D is uncertain. Germline V CDR1 and CDR2: SGHNT, YYREEE (reference sequence). The CDR3 length is 15 residues. V lost 0 bases and J lost 8, with 12 bases in between. CDR3 region: CASSLELPGDSPLHF. The DNA for the CDR3 is TGTGCCAGCAGCTTGGAATTGCCAGGAGATTCACCCCTCCACTTT.

The genes are TRBV4-3 and TRBJ1-2, with D unresolved. V was trimmed by 5 bases and J by 0 bases, leaving 7 bases between them. The V gene's germline CDR1 is LGHNA and CDR2 YSLEER. The CDR3 contains 13 residues. CDR3 in amino acids: CASSAAANYGYTF. CDR3 DNA sequence: TGCGCCAGCAGCGCAGCGGCTAACTATGGCTACACCTTC.

This chain links TRBV6-1 with TRBJ1-1, with D perhaps matching TRBD1 (6 bases). This CDR3 contains 13 residues. CDR1 is MNHNS and CDR2 is SASEGT in the germline V gene. Between the trimmed V and J ends, which lost 8 bases and 5 bases, there was a span of 15 bases. The CDR3 loop is CASHREGGTEAFF. CDR3 sequence (DNA): TGTGCCAGCCACAGGGAAGGGGGTACTGAAGCTTTCTTT.

This clone was counted a few times. The V gene is TRBV2, the J gene TRBJ2-3; 8 bases are a match to TRBD2. The CDR3 extends over 18 amino acids. V lost 7 bases to trimming and J lost 0 bases; unmatched junction nucleotides: 15. CDR1 is SNHLY and CDR2 is FYNNEI in the germline V gene. In nucleotides, the CDR3 is TGTGCCAGCATCATAGGCCTAGCGGGCCTCCAAAGCACAGATACGCAGTATTTT. This gives the protein CASIIGLAGLQSTDTQYF.

J is TRBJ1-1 and V is TRBV20-1; TRBD1 matches at 8 bases. Germline V CDR1 and CDR2: DFQATT, SNEGSKA (reference sequence). The ends lost 3 bases at V and 10 bases at J; junction bases unmatched: 4. This CDR3 contains 11 residues. The CDR3 protein is CSASRTGRAFF. CDR3 bases: TGCAGTGCTAGTAGGACAGGGCGAGCTTTCTTT.

The rearrangement uses TRBV30 and TRBJ1-6, with D uncertain. This CDR3 has 14 residues. V was pared by 0 bases and J by 10 bases, with 13 bases between. From germline, CDR1 is GTSNPN and CDR2 SVGIG (reference sequence). CDR3 in amino acids: CAWSVRAGESPLHF. The CDR3 nucleotides read TGTGCCTGGAGTGTAAGGGCCGGAGAGTCACCCCTCCACTTT.

The CDR3 coding sequence is TGTGCCAGCAGTCCAACCCAGGGCTATGGCTACACCTTC. Its protein is CASSPTQGYGYTF. V gene TRBV25-1 combines with J gene TRBJ1-2; possibly TRBD1 for D (5 bases). CDR3 length: 13 amino acids. Trimming removed 5 bases at V and 4 bases at J, with 11 bases between. In germline, CDR1 is MGHDK, CDR2 SYGVNS.

The chain uses TRBV7-2 and TRBJ2-5; D gene unclear. The CDR3 is 14 amino acids. CDR1 SGHTA and CDR2 FQGNSA come from the germline V gene. V dropped 3 bases and J dropped 2 bases, with 10 bases sitting between them. The CDR3 sequence: CASSLTNLQETQYF. CDR3 sequence (DNA): TGTGCCAGCAGCTTGACCAATCTTCAAGAGACCCAGTACTTC.

V gene TRBV30 combines with J gene TRBJ2-2; 10 nucleotides match TRBD2. CDR1 GTSNPN and CDR2 SVGIG come from the germline V gene (reference sequence). V lost 0 bases, J lost 6 bases, and 13 bases stayed unmatched. The CDR3 length is 18 residues. The CDR3 bases are TGTGCCTGGAGTGTACGTCTAGCGGGGGTATACATAGCCGGGGAGCTGTTTTTT. It translates to CAWSVRLAGVYIAGELFF.

The chain couples TRBV4-3 to TRBJ2-3, with unresolved D. Germline CDR1 and CDR2: LGHNA and YSLEER. The CDR3 sequence is 15 residues long. The V end lost 0 bases, the J end lost 0 bases, and 7 bases lay between the germline ends. In DNA form, the CDR3 reads TGCGCCAGCAGCCAAGAGGTGGTGAGCACAGATACGCAGTATTTT. This encodes CASSQEVVSTDTQYF.

This chain joins TRBV29-1 and TRBJ1-4; perhaps TRBD1 as D (5 bases). V gave up 6 bases and J gave up 8 bases, with 16 bases separating them. The CDR3 spans 13 residues. Germline V lookup: CDR1 SQVTM, CDR2 ANQGSEA. The CDR3, as DNA: TGCAGCGTCTCCCGGGACTACTCGGAAAAACTGTTTTTT. This codes for CSVSRDYSEKLFF.

The rearrangement joins TRBV5-1 to TRBJ1-2, with D unclear. CDR3 length: 13 residues. CDR1 and CDR2 from the germline V gene are SGHRS and YFSETQ. Trimming left V 3 bases short and J 4 bases short, with 10 bases between. This CDR3 is CASSSNPGYGYTF. In DNA, the CDR3 is TGCGCCAGCAGCTCCAACCCGGGCTATGGCTACACCTTC.

A few counts support this clone. CDR3 protein: CSVISRGANEKLFF. CDR3 nucleotide sequence: TGCAGCGTGATTAGCAGGGGGGCCAATGAAAAACTGTTTTTT. This chain links TRBV29-1 with TRBJ1-4; 7 bases fit TRBD1. Germline CDR1 reads SQVTM; CDR2 reads ANQGSEA. The CDR3 runs to 14 residues. V dropped 6 bases and J dropped 5; count of bases not matched to a gene: 9.

The genes are TRBV29-1 and TRBJ2-7, with D perhaps matching TRBD2 (5 bases). CDR3 length: 11 residues. Germline lookup yields CDR1 SQVTM and CDR2 ANQGSEA. Trimming left V 4 bases short and J 4 bases short, with 8 bases between. As DNA, the CDR3 is TGCAGCGTTGTACTAGTATACGAGCAGTACTTC. Translating gives CSVVLVYEQYF.

The chain carries TRBV7-2 and TRBJ1-2; D unresolved. Germline loops: CDR1 SGHTA, CDR2 FQGNSA. The CDR3 has 14 amino acids. V was cut by 6 bases and J by 4 bases, with 15 bases left in between. Here the CDR3 reads CASRPGGGGYGYTF. The CDR3 nucleotides are TGTGCCAGCAGGCCCGGTGGAGGAGGCTATGGCTACACCTTC.

V and J are TRBV10-3 and TRBJ1-1; D gene ambiguous. The germline V and J ends were trimmed by 2 bases and 0 bases, with 7 bases remaining between them. Germline CDR1 reads ENHRY; CDR2 reads SYGVKD. The CDR3 length is 14 residues. The CDR3 here is CAISEAQMNTEAFF. CDR3 DNA sequence: TGTGCCATCAGTGAGGCGCAAATGAACACTGAAGCTTTCTTT.

With respect to this clone: Other DNA sequences of this sample code for an identical CDR3. V is TRBV11-2 and J is TRBJ2-5; D is uncertain. In germline, CDR1 is SGHAT, CDR2 FQNNGV. Deletions cut 5 bases from V and 2 bases from J, with 3 bases between. The CDR3 is 11 amino acids. Here the CDR3 DNA reads TGTGCCAGCAGCCTACAAGAGACCCAGTACTTC. Translating it yields CASSLQETQYF.

The rearrangement joins TRBV5-1 to TRBJ2-4, with D perhaps given as TRBD1 or TRBD2 (5 bases each). Trimming removed 4 bases at V and 3 bases at J, with 14 bases between. Germline loops: CDR1 SGHRS, CDR2 YFSETQ. This CDR3 is built from 15 residues. For the CDR3, the DNA is TGCGCCAGCAGCCCCCGTGAGGGGTTCAAAAACATTCAGTACTTC. Translated, it gives CASSPREGFKNIQYF.

V is TRBV29-1 and J is TRBJ1-2; perhaps TRBD1 as D (5 bases). Trimming stripped 2 bases from V and 8 bases from J, with 24 bases between. CDR1 is SQVTM, CDR2 ANQGSEA, per germline. This CDR3 region has 16 residues. CDR3 sequence reads: CSVERGAGGSRGGYTF. In nucleotides, the CDR3 is TGCAGCGTTGAACGCGGGGCAGGAGGATCTCGCGGGGGCTACACCTTC.

The genes are TRBV2 and TRBJ1-2; D not resolved. The germline V and J ends were trimmed by 7 bases and 2 bases, with 5 bases remaining between them. The CDR3 is made up of 11 amino acids. CDR1 is SNHLY and CDR2 is FYNNEI in the germline V gene. CDR3 in DNA: TGTGCCAGCAAGGGAAACTATGGCTACACCTTC. This encodes CASKGNYGYTF.

The chain carries TRBV11-2 and TRBJ1-5; no clear D. Looked up from germline, CDR1 is SGHAT and CDR2 is FQNNGV. The CDR3 consists of 13 residues. Trimming cost V 0 bases and J 10 bases, with 10 bases left between them. CDR3 protein: CASSLEGGGPQHF. CDR3 sequence (DNA): TGTGCCAGCAGCTTAGAAGGAGGCGGACCCCAGCATTTT.

The rearrangement joins TRBV30 to TRBJ1-1; no clear D gene. CDR1 and CDR2 (germline): GTSNPN, SVGIG (reference sequence). The CDR3 covers 13 residues. V lost 5 bases to trimming and J lost 3 bases, with 13 bases between them. CDR3 nucleotides: TGTGCCTGGGGCAGCTTGACGGACACTGAAGCTTTCTTT. This codes for CAWGSLTDTEAFF.

This clone has only one observation. CDR3 loop: CASSQVGRGGVDYGYTF. The CDR3 bases are TGCGCCAGCAGCCAAGTAGGCAGGGGAGGAGTGGACTATGGCTACACCTTC. The chain uses TRBV4-1 and TRBJ1-2, with a tentative D call TRBD1 (6 bases). V was clipped by 1 base and J by 3 bases, with 18 bases between them. CDR1 MGHRA and CDR2 YSYEKL come from the germline V gene. The CDR3 totals 17 residues.

V usage is TRBV30 and J usage is TRBJ1-5; the match to TRBD1 covers 10 bases. The CDR3 is made up of 15 amino acids. The V gene end was trimmed by 1 base and the J gene end by 7 bases; junction bases not matched to a gene: 7. In germline, CDR1 is GTSNPN, CDR2 SVGIG (reference sequence). The CDR3, as DNA: TGTGCCTGGAGTGCGGGACAGGGGAAGGGACAGCCCCAGCATTTT. The encoded protein is CAWSAGQGKGQPQHF.